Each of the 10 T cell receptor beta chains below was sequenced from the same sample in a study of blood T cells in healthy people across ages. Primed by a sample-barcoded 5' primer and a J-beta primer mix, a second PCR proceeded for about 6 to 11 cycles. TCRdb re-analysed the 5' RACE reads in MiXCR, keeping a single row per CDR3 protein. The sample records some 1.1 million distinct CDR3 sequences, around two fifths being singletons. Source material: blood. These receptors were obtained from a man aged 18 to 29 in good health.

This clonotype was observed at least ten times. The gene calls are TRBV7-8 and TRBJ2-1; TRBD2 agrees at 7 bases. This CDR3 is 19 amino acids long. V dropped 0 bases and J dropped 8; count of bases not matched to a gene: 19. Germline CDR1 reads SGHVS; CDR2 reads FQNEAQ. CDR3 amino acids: CASSLARDFEERGFYEQFF. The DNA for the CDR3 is TGTGCCAGCAGCTTAGCGCGGGACTTTGAGGAGCGGGGTTTCTATGAGCAGTTCTTC.

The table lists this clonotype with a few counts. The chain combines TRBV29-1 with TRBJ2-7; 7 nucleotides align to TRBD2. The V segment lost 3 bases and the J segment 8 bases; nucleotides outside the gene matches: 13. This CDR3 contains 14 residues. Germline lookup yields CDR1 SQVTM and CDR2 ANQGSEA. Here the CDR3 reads CSVDMAGQRGKQYF. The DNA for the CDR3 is TGCAGCGTTGACATGGCGGGTCAGCGGGGAAAGCAGTACTTC.

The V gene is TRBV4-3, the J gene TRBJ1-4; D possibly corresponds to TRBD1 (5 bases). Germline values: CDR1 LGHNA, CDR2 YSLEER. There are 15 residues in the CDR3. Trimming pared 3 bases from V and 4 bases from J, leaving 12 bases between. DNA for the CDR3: TGCGCCAGCAGCCATTCCGGGGCGAATAATGAAAAACTGTTTTTT. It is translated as CASSHSGANNEKLFF.

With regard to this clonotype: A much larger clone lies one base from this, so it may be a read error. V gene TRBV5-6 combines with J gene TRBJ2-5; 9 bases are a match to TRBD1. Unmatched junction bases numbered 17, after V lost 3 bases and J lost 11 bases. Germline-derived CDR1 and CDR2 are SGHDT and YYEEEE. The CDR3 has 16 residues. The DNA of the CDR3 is TGTGCCAGCAGCTCCCCTCCAGGGACAGGGAACAATGAGCAGTACTTC. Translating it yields CASSSPPGTGNNEQYF.

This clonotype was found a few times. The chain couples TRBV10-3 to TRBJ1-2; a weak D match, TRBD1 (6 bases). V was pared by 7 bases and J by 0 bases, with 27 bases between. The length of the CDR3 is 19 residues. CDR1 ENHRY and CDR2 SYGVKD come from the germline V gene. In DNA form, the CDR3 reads TGTGCCATCACTGAAGTACCCCCAGGGGAGGTGGTAACTAACTATGGCTACACCTTC. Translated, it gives CAITEVPPGEVVTNYGYTF.

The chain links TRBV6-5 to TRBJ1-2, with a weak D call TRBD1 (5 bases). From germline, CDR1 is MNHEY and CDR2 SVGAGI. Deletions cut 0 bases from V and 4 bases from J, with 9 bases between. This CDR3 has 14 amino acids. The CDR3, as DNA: TGTGCCAGCAGTTACTCATCAGGGATCTATGGCTACACCTTC. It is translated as CASSYSSGIYGYTF.

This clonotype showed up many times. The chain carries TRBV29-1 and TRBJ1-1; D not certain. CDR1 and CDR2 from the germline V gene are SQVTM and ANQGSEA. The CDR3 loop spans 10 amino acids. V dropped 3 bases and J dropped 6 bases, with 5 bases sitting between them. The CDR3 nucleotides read TGCAGCGTTGAGGCTCCTGAAGCTTTCTTT. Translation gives CSVEAPEAFF.

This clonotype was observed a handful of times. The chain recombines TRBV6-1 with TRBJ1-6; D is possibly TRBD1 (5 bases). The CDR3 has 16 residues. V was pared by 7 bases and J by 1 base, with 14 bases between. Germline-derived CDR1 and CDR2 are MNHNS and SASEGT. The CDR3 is CASTERGFSYNSPLHF. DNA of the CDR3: TGTGCCAGCACCGAAAGGGGTTTTTCCTATAATTCACCCCTCCACTTT.

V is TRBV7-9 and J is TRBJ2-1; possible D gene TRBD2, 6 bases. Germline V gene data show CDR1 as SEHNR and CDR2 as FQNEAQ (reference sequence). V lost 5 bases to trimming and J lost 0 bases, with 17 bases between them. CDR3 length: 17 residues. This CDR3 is CASSRGGATISYNEQFF. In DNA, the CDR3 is TGTGCCAGCAGCCGCGGCGGGGCCACGATCTCCTACAATGAGCAGTTCTTC.

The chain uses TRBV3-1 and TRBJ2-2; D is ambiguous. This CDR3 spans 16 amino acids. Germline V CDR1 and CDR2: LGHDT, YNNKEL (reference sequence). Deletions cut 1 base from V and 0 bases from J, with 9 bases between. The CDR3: CASSQVPLANTGELFF. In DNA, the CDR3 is TGTGCCAGCAGCCAAGTTCCTCTAGCGAACACCGGGGAGCTGTTTTTT.